A single sample is the source of the 8 T cell receptor beta chains below, sequenced in a study of blood T cell repertoires in COVID-19 (dated by TCRdb to the early 2020s). The library was prepared using the immunoSEQ multiplex PCR assay. TCRdb's version of the immuneACCESS table is confined to in-frame rearrangements and falls short of the full clone set. An unresolved V gene accounts for under half of the shortfall where checked; the remainder is of unknown origin. The table for this sample lists about 200,000 clones; around four fifths of them were counted only once. The ten top clones hold around 7.3% of the sample. The sequenced sample consisted of peripheral blood. The origin of the receptors is a woman between 45 and 65 years old with active or convalescent COVID-19.

The chain joins TRBV6-1 to TRBJ1-3, with 7 bases matching TRBD1. This CDR3 is built from 16 residues. V trimming: 0 bases; J trimming: 3 bases; junction bases outside the gene matches: 5. Germline assignment: CDR1 MNHNS and CDR2 SASEGT. CDR3 region: CASSEAAAGGGNTIYF. The DNA for the CDR3 is TGTGCCAGCAGTGAAGCGGCGGCAGGGGGTGGAAACACCATATATTTT.

V and J are TRBV29-1 and TRBJ2-5; tentatively, D is TRBD1 (6 bases). CDR1 and CDR2 (germline): SQVTM, ANQGSEA. The CDR3 contains 12 residues. With 4 bases removed from V and 5 bases from J, the gap between germline ends came to 11 bases. CDR3 nucleotides: TGCAGCGTTGCACAGGGACGGGAGACCCAGTACTTC. Its translation: CSVAQGRETQYF.

The J gene is TRBJ1-1, the V gene TRBV5-8; the match to TRBD1 covers 7 bases. Looked up from germline, CDR1 is SGHTS and CDR2 is YDEGEE. The V segment lost 4 bases and the J segment 0 bases; nucleotides outside the gene matches: 6. CDR3 size: 15 residues. CDR3 bases: TGTGCCAGCAGCCCTAGACAGGGCATGAACACTGAAGCTTTCTTT. Translated, it gives CASSPRQGMNTEAFF.

This clone was recorded once. The chain links TRBV7-8 to TRBJ2-7; D is ambiguous. The ends were cut back, 3 bases at V and 0 bases at J, with 6 bases in the middle. The CDR3 sequence is 13 residues long. In germline, CDR1 is SGHVS, CDR2 FQNEAQ. Written as DNA, the CDR3 is TGTGCCAGCAGCTTCCACAGCTCCTACGAGCAGTACGTC. Translating it yields CASSFHSSYEQYV.

This clone was counted only a few times. The rearrangement links TRBV5-4 to TRBJ2-5; 11 positions match TRBD2. Germline V CDR1 and CDR2: SGHNT, YYREEE (reference sequence). The CDR3 is 15 amino acids. V lost 3 bases to trimming and J lost 2 bases; unmatched junction nucleotides: 3. The CDR3, as DNA: TGTGCCAGCAGCTCCCGACTAGCGGGACAAGAGACCCAGTACTTC. It encodes CASSSRLAGQETQYF.

This clone was detected only a few times. V gene TRBV27 combines with J gene TRBJ1-4, with 10 positions matching TRBD1. V gave up 6 bases and J gave up 7 bases; unmatched junction bases: 8. There are 15 residues in the CDR3. Germline V gene data show CDR1 as MNHEY and CDR2 as SMNVEV (reference sequence). CDR3 amino acids: CASRQGDRGPEKLFF. The CDR3 DNA is TGTGCCAGCAGGCAAGGAGACAGGGGGCCTGAAAAACTGTTTTTT.

The rearrangement uses TRBV18 and TRBJ1-5, with 10 nucleotides matching TRBD1. CDR3 length equals 17 residues. Germline CDR1 reads KGHSH; CDR2 reads LQKENI. The V gene end was trimmed by 3 bases and the J gene end by 2 bases; junction bases not matched to a gene: 7. In DNA, the CDR3 is TGTGCCAGCTCACCCGGGACAGGGGATTTTCGCAATCAGCCCCAGCATTTT. Protein sequence: CASSPGTGDFRNQPQHF.

This rearrangement joins TRBV2 to TRBJ2-1, with unresolved D. The germline V and J ends were trimmed by 1 base and 0 bases, with 10 bases remaining between them. CDR3 length: 16 residues. The germline gives CDR1 SNHLY, CDR2 FYNNEI. The CDR3 DNA sequence: TGTGCCAGCAGTGAAGGGGCAGGTAGCTCCTACAATGAGCAGTTCTTC. Its protein product is CASSEGAGSSYNEQFF. The full variable domain, in which reference TRBV2 and TRBJ2-1 provide the parts outside the CDR3, is EPEVTQTPSHQVTQMGQEVILRCVPISNHLYFYWYRQILGQKVEFLVSFYNNEISEKSEIFDDQFSVERPDGSNFTLKIRSTKLEDSAMYFCASSEGAGSSYNEQFFGPGTRLTVL.